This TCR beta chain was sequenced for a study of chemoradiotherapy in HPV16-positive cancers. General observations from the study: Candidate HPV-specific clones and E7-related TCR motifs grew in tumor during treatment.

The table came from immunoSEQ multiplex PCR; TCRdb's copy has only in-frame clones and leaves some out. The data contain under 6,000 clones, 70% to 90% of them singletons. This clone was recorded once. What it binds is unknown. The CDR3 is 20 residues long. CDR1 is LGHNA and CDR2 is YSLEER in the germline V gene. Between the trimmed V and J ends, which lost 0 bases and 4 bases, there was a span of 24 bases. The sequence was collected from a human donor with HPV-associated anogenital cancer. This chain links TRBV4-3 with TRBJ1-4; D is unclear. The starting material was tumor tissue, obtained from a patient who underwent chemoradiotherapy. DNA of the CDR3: TGCGCCAGCAGCCAAGAGGGGTCGGCAGGAGATGGATTTTTTAATGAAAAACTGTTTTTT. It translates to CASSQEGSAGDGFFNEKLFF.